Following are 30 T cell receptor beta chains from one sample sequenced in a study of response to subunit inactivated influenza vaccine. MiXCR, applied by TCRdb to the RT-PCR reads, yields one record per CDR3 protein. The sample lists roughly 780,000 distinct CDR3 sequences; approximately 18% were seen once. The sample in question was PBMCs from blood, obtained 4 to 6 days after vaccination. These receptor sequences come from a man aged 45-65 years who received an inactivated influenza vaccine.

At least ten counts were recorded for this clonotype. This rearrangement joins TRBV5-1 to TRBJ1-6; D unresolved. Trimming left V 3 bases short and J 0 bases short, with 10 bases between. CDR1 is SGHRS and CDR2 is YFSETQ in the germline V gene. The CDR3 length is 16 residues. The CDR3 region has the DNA TGCGCCAGCAGCTCCGACGGGAGCTCCTATAATTCACCCCTCCACTTT. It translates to CASSSDGSSYNSPLHF.

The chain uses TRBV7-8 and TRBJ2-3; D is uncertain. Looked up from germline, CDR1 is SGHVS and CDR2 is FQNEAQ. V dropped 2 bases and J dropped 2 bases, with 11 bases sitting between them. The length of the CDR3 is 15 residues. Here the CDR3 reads CASSLMSAFTDTQYF. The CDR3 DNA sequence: TGTGCCAGCAGCTTAATGAGCGCCTTCACAGATACGCAGTATTTT.

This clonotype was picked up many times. The CDR3: CSAFRLAGGYEQYF. The CDR3, as DNA: TGCAGTGCCTTCCGACTAGCGGGAGGCTACGAGCAGTACTTC. This chain connects TRBV20-1 to TRBJ2-7, with 13 bases aligning to TRBD2. The CDR3 totals 14 residues. The germline CDR1 and CDR2 sequences are DFQATT and SNEGSKA (reference sequence). Unmatched junction bases numbered 5, after V lost 6 bases and J lost 3 bases.

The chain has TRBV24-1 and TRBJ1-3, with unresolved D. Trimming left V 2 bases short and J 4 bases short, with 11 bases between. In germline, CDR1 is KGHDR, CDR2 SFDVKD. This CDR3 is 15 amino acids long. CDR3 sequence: CATSDSSENGNTIYF. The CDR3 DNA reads TGTGCCACCAGTGATTCCTCGGAGAACGGAAACACCATATATTTT.

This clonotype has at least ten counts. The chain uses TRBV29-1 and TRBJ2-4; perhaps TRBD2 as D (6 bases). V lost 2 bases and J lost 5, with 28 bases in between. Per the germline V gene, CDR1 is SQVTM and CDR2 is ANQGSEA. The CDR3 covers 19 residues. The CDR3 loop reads CSVERFKRVLPISQNIQYF. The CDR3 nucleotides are TGCAGCGTTGAAAGGTTTAAGCGGGTTCTTCCGATTAGCCAAAACATTCAGTACTTC.

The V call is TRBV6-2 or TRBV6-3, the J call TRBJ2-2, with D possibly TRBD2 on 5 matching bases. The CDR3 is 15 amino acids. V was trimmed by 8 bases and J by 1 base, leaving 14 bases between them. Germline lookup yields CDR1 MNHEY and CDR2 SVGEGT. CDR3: CASWPRTQNTGELFF. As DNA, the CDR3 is TGTGCCAGCTGGCCCCGGACTCAGAACACCGGGGAGCTGTTTTTT.

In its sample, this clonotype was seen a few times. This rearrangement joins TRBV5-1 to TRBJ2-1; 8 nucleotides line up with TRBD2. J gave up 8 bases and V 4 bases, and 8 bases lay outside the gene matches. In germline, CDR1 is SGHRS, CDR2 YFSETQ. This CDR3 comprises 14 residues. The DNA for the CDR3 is TGCGCCAGCAGCAAGACTAGCGTAGCGGATGAGCAGTTCTTC. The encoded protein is CASSKTSVADEQFF.

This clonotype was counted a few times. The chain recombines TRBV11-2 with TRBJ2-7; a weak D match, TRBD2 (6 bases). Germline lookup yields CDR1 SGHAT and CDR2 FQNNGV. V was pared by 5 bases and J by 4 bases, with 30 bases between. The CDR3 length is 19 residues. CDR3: CASSLQGVGVRERRYEQYF. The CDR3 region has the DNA TGTGCCAGCAGCCTCCAAGGGGTCGGTGTGCGGGAAAGACGTTACGAGCAGTACTTC.

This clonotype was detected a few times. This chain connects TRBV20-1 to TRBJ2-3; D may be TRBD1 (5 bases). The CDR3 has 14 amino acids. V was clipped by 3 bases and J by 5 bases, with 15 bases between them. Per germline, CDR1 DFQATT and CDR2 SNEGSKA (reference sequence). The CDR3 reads CSARGPITGDTQYF. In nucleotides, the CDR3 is TGCAGTGCTAGGGGGCCTATAACGGGAGATACGCAGTATTTT.

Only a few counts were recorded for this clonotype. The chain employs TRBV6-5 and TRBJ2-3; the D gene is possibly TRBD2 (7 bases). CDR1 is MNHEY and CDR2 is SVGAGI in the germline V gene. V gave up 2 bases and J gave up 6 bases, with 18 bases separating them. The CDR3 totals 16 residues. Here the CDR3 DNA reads TGTGCCAGCAGTTACCGGGGTCGGGGGGCATGGGATACGCAGTATTTT. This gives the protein CASSYRGRGAWDTQYF.

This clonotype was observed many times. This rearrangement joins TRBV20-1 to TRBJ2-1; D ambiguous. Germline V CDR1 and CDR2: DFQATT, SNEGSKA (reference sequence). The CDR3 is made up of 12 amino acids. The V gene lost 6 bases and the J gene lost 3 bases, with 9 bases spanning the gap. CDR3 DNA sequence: TGCAGTGCCGCGCCACACTACAATGAGCAGTTCTTC. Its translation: CSAAPHYNEQFF.

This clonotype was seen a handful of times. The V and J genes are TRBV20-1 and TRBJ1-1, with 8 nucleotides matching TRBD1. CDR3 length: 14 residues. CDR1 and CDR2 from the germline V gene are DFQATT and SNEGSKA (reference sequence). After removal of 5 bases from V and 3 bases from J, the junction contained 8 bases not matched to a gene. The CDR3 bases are TGCAGTGCTCGGAGACAGGGGTGGGACACTGAAGCTTTCTTT. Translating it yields CSARRQGWDTEAFF.

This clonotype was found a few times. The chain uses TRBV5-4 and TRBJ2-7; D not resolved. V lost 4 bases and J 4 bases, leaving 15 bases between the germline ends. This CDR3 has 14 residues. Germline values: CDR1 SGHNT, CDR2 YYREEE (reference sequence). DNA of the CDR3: TGTGCCAGCAGCCCGGGTGGGCCCCGGTACGAGCAGTACTTC. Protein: CASSPGGPRYEQYF.

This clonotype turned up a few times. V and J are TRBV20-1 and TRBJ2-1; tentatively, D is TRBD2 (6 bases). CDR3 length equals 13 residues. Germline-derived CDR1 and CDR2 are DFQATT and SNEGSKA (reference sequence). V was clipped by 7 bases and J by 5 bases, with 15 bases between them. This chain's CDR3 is CSEGGNRNNEQFF. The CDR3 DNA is TGCAGTGAGGGAGGTAACAGAAACAATGAGCAGTTCTTC.

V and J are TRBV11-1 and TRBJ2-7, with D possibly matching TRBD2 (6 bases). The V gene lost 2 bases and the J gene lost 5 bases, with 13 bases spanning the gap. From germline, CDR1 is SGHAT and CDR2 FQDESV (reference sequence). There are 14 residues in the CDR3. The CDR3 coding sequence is TGTGCCAGCAGCTTAACGGGGACTCTAAACGAGCAGTACTTC. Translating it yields CASSLTGTLNEQYF.

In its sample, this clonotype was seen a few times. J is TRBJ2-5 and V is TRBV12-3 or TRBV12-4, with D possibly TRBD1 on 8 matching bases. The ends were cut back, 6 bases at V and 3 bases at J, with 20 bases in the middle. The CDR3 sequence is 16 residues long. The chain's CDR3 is CASSSPRQGREETQYF. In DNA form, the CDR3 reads TGTGCCAGCAGCTCCCCTCGACAGGGGAGGGAAGAGACCCAGTACTTC.

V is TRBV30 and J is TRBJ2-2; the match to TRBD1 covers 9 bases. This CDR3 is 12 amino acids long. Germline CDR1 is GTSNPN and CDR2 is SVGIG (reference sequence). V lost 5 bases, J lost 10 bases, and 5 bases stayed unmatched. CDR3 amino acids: CAWGQGLVELFF. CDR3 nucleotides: TGTGCCTGGGGACAGGGGCTCGTGGAGCTGTTTTTT.

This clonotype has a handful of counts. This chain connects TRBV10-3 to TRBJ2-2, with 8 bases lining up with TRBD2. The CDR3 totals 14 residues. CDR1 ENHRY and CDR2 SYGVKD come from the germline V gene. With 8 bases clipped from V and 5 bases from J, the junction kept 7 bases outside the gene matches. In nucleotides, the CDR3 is TGTGCCATCGGGGCGGGAGGTGAAACCGGGGAGCTGTTTTTT. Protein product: CAIGAGGETGELFF.

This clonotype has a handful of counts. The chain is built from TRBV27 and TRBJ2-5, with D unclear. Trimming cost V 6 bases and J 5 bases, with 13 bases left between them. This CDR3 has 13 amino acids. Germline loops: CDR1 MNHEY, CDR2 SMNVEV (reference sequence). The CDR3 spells CASSPEWWETQYF. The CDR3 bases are TGTGCCAGCAGCCCGGAGTGGTGGGAGACCCAGTACTTC.

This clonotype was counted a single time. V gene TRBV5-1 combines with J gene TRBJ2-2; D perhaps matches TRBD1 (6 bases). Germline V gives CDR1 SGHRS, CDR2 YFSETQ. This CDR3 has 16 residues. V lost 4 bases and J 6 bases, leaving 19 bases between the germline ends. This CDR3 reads CASSNLQGWMAGELFF. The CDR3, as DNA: TGCGCCAGCAGCAACCTACAGGGCTGGATGGCCGGGGAGCTGTTTTTT.

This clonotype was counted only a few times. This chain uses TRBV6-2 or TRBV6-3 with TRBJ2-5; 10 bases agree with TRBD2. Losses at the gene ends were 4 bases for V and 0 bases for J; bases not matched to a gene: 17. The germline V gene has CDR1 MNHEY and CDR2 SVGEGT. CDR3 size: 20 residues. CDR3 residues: CASSSTSGRVSIPYQETQYF. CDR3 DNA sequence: TGTGCCAGCAGTTCCACGAGCGGGAGGGTCTCAATACCGTACCAAGAGACCCAGTACTTC.

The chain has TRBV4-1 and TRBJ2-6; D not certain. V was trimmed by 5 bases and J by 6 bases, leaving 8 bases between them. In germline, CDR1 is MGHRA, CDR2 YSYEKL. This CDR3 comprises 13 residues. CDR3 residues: CASSAYAANVLTF. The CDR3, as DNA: TGCGCCAGCAGCGCTTACGCGGCCAACGTCCTGACTTTC.

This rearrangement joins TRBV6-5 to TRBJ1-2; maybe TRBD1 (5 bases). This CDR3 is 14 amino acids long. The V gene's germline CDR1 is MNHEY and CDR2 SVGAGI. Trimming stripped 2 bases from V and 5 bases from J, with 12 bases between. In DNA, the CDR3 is TGTGCCAGCAGTTACGACAGTACTGGGTATGGCTACACCTTC. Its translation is CASSYDSTGYGYTF.

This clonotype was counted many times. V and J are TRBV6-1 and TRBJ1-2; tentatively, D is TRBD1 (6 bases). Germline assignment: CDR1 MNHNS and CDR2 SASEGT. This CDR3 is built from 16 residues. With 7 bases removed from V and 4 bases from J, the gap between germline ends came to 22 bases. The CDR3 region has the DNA TGTGCCAGCACCAGGGGTCAGTCAGGGCGCTTCTATGGCTACACCTTC. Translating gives CASTRGQSGRFYGYTF.

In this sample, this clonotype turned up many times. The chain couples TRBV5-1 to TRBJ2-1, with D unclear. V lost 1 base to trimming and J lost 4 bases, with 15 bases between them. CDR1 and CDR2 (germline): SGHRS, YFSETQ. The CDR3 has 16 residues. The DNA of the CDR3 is TGCGCCAGCAGCTTGTTCCAATCCGAGCCGTACAATGAGCAGTTCTTC. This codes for CASSLFQSEPYNEQFF.

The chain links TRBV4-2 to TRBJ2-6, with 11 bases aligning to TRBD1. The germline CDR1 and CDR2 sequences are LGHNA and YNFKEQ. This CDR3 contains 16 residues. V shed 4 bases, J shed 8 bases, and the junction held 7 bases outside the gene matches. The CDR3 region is CASSLGGTGGTNVLTF. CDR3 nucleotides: TGTGCCAGCAGCCTCGGTGGGACAGGGGGAACCAACGTCCTGACTTTC.

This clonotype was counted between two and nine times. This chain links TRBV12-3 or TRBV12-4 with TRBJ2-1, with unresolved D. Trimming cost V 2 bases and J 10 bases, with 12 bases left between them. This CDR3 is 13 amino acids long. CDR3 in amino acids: CASSLTTGKEQFF. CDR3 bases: TGTGCCAGCAGTTTAACTACCGGAAAGGAGCAGTTCTTC.

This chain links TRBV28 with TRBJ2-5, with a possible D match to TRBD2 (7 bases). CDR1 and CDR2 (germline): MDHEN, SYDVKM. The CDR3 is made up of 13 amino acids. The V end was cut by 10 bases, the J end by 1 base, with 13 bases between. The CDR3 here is CATVGGAQETQYF. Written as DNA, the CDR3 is TGTGCCACAGTAGGGGGGGCCCAAGAGACCCAGTACTTC.

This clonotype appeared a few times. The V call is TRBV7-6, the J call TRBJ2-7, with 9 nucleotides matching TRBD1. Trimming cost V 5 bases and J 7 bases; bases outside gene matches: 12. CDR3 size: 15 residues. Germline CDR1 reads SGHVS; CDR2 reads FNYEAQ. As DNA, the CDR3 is TGTGCCAGCAGCGCGGCCGGGACAGGGATTCGGGAGCAGTACTTC. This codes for CASSAAGTGIREQYF.

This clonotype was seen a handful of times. CDR3 sequence: CASSPMRLAPYEQYF. The CDR3 DNA sequence: TGTGCCAGCAGCCCGATGCGGCTAGCTCCCTACGAGCAGTACTTC. The chain joins TRBV7-3 to TRBJ2-7, with D perhaps matching TRBD2 (5 bases). This CDR3 region has 15 residues. CDR1 and CDR2 (germline): SGHTA, FQGTGA. Deletions cut 5 bases from V and 2 bases from J, with 16 bases between.